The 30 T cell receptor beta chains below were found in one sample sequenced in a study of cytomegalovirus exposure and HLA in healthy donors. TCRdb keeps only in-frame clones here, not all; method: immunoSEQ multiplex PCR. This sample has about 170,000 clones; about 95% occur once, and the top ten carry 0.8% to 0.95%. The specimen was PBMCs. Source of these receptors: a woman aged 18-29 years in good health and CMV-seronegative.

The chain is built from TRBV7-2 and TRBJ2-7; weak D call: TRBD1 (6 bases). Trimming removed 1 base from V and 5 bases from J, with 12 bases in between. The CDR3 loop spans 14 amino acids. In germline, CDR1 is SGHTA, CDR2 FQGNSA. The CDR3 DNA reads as TGTGCCAGCAGCTTAGGACGGTCAGGGGACGAGCAGTACTTC. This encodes CASSLGRSGDEQYF.

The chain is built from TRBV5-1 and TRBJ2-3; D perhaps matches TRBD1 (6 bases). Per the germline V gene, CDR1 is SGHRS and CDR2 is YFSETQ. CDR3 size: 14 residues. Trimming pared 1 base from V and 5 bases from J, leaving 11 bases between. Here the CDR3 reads CASSLIQGRDTQYF. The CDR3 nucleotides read TGCGCCAGCAGCTTGATACAGGGAAGAGATACGCAGTATTTT.

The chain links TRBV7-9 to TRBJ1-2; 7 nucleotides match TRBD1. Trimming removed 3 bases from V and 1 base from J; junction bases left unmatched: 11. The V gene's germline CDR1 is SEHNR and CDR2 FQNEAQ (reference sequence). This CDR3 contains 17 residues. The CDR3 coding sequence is TGTGCCAGCAGCTTTTCGACGGACAGGACTCGTAACTATGGCTACACCTTC. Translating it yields CASSFSTDRTRNYGYTF. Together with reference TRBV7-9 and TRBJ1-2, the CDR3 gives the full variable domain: DTGVSQNPRHKITKRGQNVTFRCDPISEHNRLYWYRQTLGQGPEFLTYFQNEAQLEKSRLLSDRFSAERPKGSFSTLEIQRTEQGDSAMYLCASSFSTDRTRNYGYTFGSGTRLTVV.

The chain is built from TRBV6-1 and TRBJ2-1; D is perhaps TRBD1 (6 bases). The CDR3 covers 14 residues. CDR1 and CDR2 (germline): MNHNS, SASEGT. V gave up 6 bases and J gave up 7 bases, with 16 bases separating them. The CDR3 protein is CASRATGKKNEQFF. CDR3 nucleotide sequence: TGTGCCAGCAGAGCTACAGGGAAGAAGAATGAGCAGTTCTTC.

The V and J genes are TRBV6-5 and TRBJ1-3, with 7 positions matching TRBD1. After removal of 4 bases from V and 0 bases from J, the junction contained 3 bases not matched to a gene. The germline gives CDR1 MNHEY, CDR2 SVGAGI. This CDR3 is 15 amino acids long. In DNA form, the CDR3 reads TGTGCCAGCAGTTTATCAGGGGGCTCTGGAAACACCATATATTTT. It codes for CASSLSGGSGNTIYF.

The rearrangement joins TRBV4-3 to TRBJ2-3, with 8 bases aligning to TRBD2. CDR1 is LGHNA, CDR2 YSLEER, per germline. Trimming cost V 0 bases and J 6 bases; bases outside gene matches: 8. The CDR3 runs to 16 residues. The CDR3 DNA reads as TGCGCCAGCAGCCAAGAACCGGGACTAGGTTGGGATACGCAGTATTTT. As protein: CASSQEPGLGWDTQYF.

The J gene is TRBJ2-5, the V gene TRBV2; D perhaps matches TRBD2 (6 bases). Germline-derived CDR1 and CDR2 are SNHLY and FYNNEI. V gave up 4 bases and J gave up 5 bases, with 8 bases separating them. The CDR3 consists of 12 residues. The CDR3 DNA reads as TGTGCCAGCAGTGTTGGGGGGGAGACCCAGTACTTC. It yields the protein CASSVGGETQYF. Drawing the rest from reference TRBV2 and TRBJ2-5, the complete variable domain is EPEVTQTPSHQVTQMGQEVILRCVPISNHLYFYWYRQILGQKVEFLVSFYNNEISEKSEIFDDQFSVERPDGSNFTLKIRSTKLEDSAMYFCASSVGGETQYFGPGTRLLVL.

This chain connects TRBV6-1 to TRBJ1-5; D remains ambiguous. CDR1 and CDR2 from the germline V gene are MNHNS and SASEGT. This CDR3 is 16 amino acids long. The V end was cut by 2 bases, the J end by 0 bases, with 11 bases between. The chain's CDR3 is CASSEPYRSSNQPQHF. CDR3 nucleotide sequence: TGTGCCAGCAGTGAACCCTACAGAAGTAGCAATCAGCCCCAGCATTTT.

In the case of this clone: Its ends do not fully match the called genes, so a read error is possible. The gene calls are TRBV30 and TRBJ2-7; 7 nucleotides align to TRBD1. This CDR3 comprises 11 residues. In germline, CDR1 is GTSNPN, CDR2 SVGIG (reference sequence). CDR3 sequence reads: CAWGIGGTKLF. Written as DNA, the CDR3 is TGTGCCTGGGGTATAGGGGGCACCAAGCTTTTC.

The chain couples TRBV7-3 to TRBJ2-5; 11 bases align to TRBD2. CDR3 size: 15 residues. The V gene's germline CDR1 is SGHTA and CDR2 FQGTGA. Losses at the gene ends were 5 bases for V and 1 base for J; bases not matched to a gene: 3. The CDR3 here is CASSISGGAQETQYF. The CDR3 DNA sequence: TGTGCCAGCAGCATTAGCGGGGGGGCCCAAGAGACCCAGTACTTC.

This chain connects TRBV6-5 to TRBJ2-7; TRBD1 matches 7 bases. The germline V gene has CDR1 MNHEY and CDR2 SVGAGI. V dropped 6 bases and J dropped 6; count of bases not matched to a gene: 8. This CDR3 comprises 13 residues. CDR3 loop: CASSFGTAREQYF. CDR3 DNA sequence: TGTGCCAGCAGCTTTGGGACAGCTCGCGAGCAGTACTTC.

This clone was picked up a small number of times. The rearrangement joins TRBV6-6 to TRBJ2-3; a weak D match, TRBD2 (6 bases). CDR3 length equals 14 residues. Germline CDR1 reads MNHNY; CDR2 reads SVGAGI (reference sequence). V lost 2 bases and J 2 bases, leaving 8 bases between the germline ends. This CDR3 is CASSYGLPTDTQYF. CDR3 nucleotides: TGTGCCAGCAGTTACGGACTACCCACAGATACGCAGTATTTT.

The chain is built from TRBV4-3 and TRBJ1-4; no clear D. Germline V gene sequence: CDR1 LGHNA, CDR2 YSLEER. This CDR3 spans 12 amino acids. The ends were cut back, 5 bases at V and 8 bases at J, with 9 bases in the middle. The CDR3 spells CASSYRGEKLFF. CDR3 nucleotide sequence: TGCGCCAGCAGCTACCGCGGGGAAAAACTGTTTTTT.

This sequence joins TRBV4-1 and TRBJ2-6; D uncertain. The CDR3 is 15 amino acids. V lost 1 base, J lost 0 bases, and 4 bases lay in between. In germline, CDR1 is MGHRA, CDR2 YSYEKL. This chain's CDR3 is CASSQVASGANVLTF. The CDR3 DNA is TGCGCCAGCAGCCAAGTGGCCTCTGGGGCCAACGTCCTGACTTTC.

CDR3 loop: CASSEGRGATDTQYF. CDR3 sequence (DNA): TGTGCCAGCAGTGAAGGGCGGGGGGCCACAGATACGCAGTATTTT. This chain links TRBV25-1 with TRBJ2-3, with 8 bases identical to TRBD2. This CDR3 has 15 amino acids. J gave up 2 bases and V 2 bases, and 3 bases lay outside the gene matches. The germline CDR1 and CDR2 sequences are MGHDK and SYGVNS. The full variable domain, rest sourced from reference TRBV25-1 and TRBJ2-3, is EADIYQTPRYLVIGTGKKITLECSQTMGHDKMYWYQQDPGMELHLIHYSYGVNSTEKGDLSSESTVSRIRTEHFPLTLESARPSHTSQYLCASSEGRGATDTQYFGPGTRLTVL.

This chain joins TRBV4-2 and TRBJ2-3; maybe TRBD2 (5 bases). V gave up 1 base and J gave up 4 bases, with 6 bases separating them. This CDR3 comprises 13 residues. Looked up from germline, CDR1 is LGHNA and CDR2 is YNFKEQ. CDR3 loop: CASSQVGADTQYF. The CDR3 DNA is TGTGCCAGCAGCCAAGTGGGAGCAGATACGCAGTATTTT.

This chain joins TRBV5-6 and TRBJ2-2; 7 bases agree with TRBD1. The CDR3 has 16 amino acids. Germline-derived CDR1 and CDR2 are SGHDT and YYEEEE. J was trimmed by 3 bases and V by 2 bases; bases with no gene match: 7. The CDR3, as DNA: TGTGCCAGCAGCTTATCGCTAACAGGGGACACCGGGGAGCTGTTTTTT. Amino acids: CASSLSLTGDTGELFF. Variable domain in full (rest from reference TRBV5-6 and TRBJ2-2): DAGVTQSPTHLIKTRGQQVTLRCSPKSGHDTVSWYQQALGQGPQFIFQYYEEEERQRGNFPDRFSGHQFPNYSSELNVNALLLGDSALYLCASSLSLTGDTGELFFGEGSRLTVL.

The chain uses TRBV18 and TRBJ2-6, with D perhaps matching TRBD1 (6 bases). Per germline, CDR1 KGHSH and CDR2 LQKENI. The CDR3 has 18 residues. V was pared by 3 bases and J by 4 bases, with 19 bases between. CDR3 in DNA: TGTGCCAGCTCACCCGTCCAGGGGTCAACTTCCGGGGCCAACGTCCTGACTTTC. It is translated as CASSPVQGSTSGANVLTF.

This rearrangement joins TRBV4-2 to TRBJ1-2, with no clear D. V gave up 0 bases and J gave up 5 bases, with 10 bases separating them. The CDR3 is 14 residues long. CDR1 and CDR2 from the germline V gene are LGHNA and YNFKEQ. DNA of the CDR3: TGTGCCAGCAGCCAAGATCTAGCAGATTATGGCTACACCTTC. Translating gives CASSQDLADYGYTF.

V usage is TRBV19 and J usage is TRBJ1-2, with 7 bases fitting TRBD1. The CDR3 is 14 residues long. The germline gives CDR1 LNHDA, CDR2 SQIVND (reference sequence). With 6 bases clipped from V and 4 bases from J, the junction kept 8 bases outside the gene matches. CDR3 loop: CASRNPGTAYGYTF. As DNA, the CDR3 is TGTGCCAGTAGGAATCCCGGGACAGCCTATGGCTACACCTTC. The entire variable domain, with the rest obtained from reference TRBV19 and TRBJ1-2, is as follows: DGGITQSPKYLFRKEGQNVTLSCEQNLNHDAMYWYRQDPGQGLRLIYYSQIVNDFQKGDIAEGYSVSREKKESFPLTVTSAQKNPTAFYLCASRNPGTAYGYTFGSGTRLTVV.

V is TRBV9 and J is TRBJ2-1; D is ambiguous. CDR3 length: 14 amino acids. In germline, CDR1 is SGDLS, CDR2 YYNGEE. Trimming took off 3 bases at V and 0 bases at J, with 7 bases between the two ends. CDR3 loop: CASSGDSSYNEQFF. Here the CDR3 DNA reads TGTGCCAGCAGCGGAGATAGCTCCTACAATGAGCAGTTCTTC.

The CDR3 nucleotides read TGTGCCAGCAGCTTAGTGGGTTTTGGGGCCGGAGAACAGATAGAGCAGTTCTTC. Protein product: CASSLVGFGAGEQIEQFF. The V gene is TRBV13, the J gene TRBJ2-1; weak D call: TRBD1 (5 bases). V dropped 1 base and J dropped 10 bases, with 26 bases sitting between them. Germline CDR1 is PRHDT and CDR2 is FYEKMQ (reference sequence). The CDR3 spans 18 residues.

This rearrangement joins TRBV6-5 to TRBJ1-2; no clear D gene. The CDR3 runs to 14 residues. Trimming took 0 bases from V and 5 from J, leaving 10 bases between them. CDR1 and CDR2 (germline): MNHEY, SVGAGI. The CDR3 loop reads CASSYSTGRYGYTF. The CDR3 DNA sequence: TGTGCCAGCAGTTACTCGACCGGGAGATATGGCTACACCTTC.

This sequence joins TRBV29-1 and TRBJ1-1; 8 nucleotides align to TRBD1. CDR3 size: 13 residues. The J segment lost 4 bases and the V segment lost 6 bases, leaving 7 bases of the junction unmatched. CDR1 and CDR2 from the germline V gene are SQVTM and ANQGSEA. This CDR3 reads CSVRGQGATEAFF. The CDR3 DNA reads TGCAGCGTCCGCGGACAGGGTGCCACTGAAGCTTTCTTT.

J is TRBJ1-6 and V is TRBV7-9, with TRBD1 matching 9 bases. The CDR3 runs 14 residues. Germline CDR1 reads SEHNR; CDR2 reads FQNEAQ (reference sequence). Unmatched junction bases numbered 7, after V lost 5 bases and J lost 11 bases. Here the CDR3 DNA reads TGTGCCAGCAGCCGCGACAGGGGGGGAGCACCCCTCCACTTT. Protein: CASSRDRGGAPLHF. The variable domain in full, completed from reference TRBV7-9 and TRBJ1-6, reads DTGVSQNPRHKITKRGQNVTFRCDPISEHNRLYWYRQTLGQGPEFLTYFQNEAQLEKSRLLSDRFSAERPKGSFSTLEIQRTEQGDSAMYLCASSRDRGGAPLHFGNGTRLTVT.

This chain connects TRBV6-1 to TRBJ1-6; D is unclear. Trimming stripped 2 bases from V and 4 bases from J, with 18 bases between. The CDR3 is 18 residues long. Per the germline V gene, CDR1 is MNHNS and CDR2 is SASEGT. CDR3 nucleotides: TGTGCCAGCAGTGAAATGAGGGTACTCTCTGGGTATAATTCACCCCTCCACTTT. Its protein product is CASSEMRVLSGYNSPLHF.

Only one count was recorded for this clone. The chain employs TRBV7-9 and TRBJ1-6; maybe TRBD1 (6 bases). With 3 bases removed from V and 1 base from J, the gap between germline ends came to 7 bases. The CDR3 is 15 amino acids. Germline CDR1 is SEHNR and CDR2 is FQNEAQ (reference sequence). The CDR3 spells CASSFQGSYNSPLHF. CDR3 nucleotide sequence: TGTGCCAGCAGCTTCCAGGGGTCCTATAATTCACCCCTCCACTTT.

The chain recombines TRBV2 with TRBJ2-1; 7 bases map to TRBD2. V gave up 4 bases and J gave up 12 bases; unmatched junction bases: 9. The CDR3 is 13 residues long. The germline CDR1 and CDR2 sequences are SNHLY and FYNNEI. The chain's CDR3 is CASSGVGASGQFF. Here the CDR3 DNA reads TGTGCCAGCAGTGGGGTTGGGGCTAGCGGGCAGTTCTTC.

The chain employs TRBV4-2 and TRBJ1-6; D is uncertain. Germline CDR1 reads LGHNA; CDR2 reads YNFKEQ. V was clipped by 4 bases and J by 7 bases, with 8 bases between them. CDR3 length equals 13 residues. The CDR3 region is CASSLRNNSPLHF. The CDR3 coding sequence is TGTGCCAGCAGCCTCAGGAACAATTCACCCCTCCACTTT.

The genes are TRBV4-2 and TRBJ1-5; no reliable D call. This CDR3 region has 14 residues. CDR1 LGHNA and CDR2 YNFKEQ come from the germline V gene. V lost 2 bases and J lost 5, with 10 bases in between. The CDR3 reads CASSQMVTYQPQHF. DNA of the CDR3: TGTGCCAGCAGCCAAATGGTGACTTATCAGCCCCAGCATTTT.